A selection of T cell receptor beta chains follows, all from one sample in a study of blood T cell repertoires in COVID-19. Sequencing used immunoSEQ multiplex PCR; TCRdb keeps in-frame clones, though not all of them. The data contain some 150,000 clones, 70% to 85% of them singletons. The sequenced material came from peripheral blood. These receptor sequences come from a woman older than 75 in a cohort sampled during active or convalescent COVID-19. Both conserved end residues are part of each CDR3. A D gene is named only where the DNA matches it firmly. Clone sizes are given selectively: once, few, many, or a class where the clone is expanded.

TRBD1	.	TRBV30	TRBJ2-7	CAWSIRGQGGEQYF	TGTGCCTGGAGTATTAGGGGACAGGGTGGCGAGCAGTACTTC
.	.	TRBV27	TRBJ1-5	CASSLLPPGDRPQHF	TGTGCCAGCAGTTTGCTCCCCCCAGGGGATAGGCCCCAGCATTTT
.	.	TRBV6-5	TRBJ2-2	CASLLGGVNTGELFF	TGTGCCAGCCTCTTAGGGGGGGTGAATACCGGGGAGCTGTTTTTT
.	medium-sized	TRBV2	TRBJ2-7	CASFRDRDTLYEQYF	TGTGCCAGCTTTAGGGACCGGGACACCCTCTACGAGCAGTACTTC
.	.	TRBV3-1/TRBV3-2	TRBJ2-3	CASSYKAGPRGTDTQYF	TGTGCCAGCAGCTACAAGGCGGGTCCGAGGGGGACAGATACGCAGTATTTT
.	.	TRBV13	TRBJ1-1	CASSFYRQNTEAFF	TGTGCCAGCAGCTTTTACAGGCAGAACACTGAAGCTTTCTTT
TRBD2	.	TRBV7-9	TRBJ2-3	CASSRVAGLAYGGTQYF	TGTGCCAGCAGCCGAGTCGCGGGACTAGCGTACGGGGGTACGCAGTATTTT
.	.	TRBV28	TRBJ1-1	CASSAVPGQGRTEAFF	TGTGCCAGCAGCGCTGTCCCCGGGCAGGGGAGAACTGAAGCTTTCTTT
TRBD1	once	TRBV7-2	TRBJ1-2	CASSARTGYGYTF	TGTGCCAGCAGCGCCAGGACAGGATATGGCTACACCTTC
TRBD2	once	TRBV18	TRBJ2-3	CASPPRGGVSTDTQYF	TGTGCCAGCCCCCCACGGGGGGGCGTTTCGACAGATACGCAGTATTTT
TRBD1	.	TRBV28	TRBJ1-2	CASSYNRGGYTF	TGTGCCAGCAGTTACAACAGGGGGGGCTACACCTTC
TRBD2	.	TRBV6-2/TRBV6-3	TRBJ2-3	CASSYPSGGATNTQYF	TGTGCCAGCAGTTACCCTAGCGGGGGAGCGACGAATACGCAGTATTTT
.	once	TRBV19	TRBJ1-2	CASSIRDNYGYTF	TGTGCCAGTAGTATTCGAGATAACTATGGCTACACCTTC
.	.	TRBV7-9	TRBJ1-1	CASSLTTVGTEAFF	TGTGCCAGCAGCTTAACCACAGTCGGAACTGAAGCTTTCTTT
TRBD2	.	TRBV18	TRBJ2-2	CASSPLTSGGTTNTGELFF	TGTGCCAGCTCACCACTGACTAGCGGGGGCACTACGAACACCGGGGAGCTGTTTTTT
.	.	TRBV7-8	TRBJ2-7	CASSLARRADEQYF	TGTGCCAGCAGCTTAGCGCGCAGGGCCGACGAGCAGTACTTC
.	.	TRBV21-1	TRBJ1-1	CASSKRPGQGHGYTEAFF	TGTGCCAGCAGCAAGCGACCGGGACAGGGGCATGGGTACACTGAAGCTTTCTTT
TRBD1	.	TRBV7-2	TRBJ2-5	CASSSGTGGETQYF	TGTGCCAGCAGCTCTGGGACAGGGGGGGAGACCCAGTACTTC
TRBD1	.	TRBV5-6	TRBJ1-2	CASRGGRGPGYTF	TGTGCCAGCAGAGGGGGCCGGGGACCAGGCTACACCTTC
TRBD2	few	TRBV4-2	TRBJ2-2	CASSQVSRGDYTGELFF	TGTGCCAGCAGCCAAGTTTCGCGGGGGGACTACACCGGGGAGCTGTTTTTT
TRBD2	.	TRBV3-1/TRBV3-2	TRBJ2-4	CASSQKRGGTWIQYF	TGTGCCAGCAGCCAAAAACGGGGAGGGACTTGGATTCAGTACTTC
TRBD1	.	TRBV7-3	TRBJ1-2	CASSPTGQGRRPNYGYTF	TGTGCCAGCAGCCCGACGGGACAGGGAAGGCGCCCTAACTATGGCTACACCTTC
.	.	TRBV11-2	TRBJ1-1	CASSLVRNTEAFF	TGTGCCAGCAGCTTGGTGAGGAACACTGAAGCTTTCTTT
TRBD1	.	TRBV6-5	TRBJ1-1	CASTLMDRAGTEAFF	TGTGCCAGCACCCTCATGGACAGGGCGGGAACTGAAGCTTTCTTT
.	.	TRBV19	TRBJ2-5	CASSINTQETQYF	TGTGCCAGTAGTATAAACACGCAAGAGACCCAGTACTTC
.	.	TRBV9	TRBJ2-7	CASSARQNYEQYF	TGTGCCAGCAGCGCCCGACAGAACTACGAGCAGTACTTC
.	.	TRBV19	TRBJ2-2	CASNIRGNTGELFF	TGTGCCAGTAATATACGGGGGAACACCGGGGAGCTGTTTTTT
.	.	TRBV18	TRBJ2-1	CASSPTTQGINEQFF	TGTGCCAGCTCACCGACTACACAGGGAATTAATGAGCAGTTCTTC
.	.	TRBV7-9	TRBJ2-7	CASSLAGGGYEQYF	TGTGCCAGCAGCTTAGCGGGGGGTGGGTACGAGCAGTACTTC
.	.	TRBV19	TRBJ2-7	CASSMRAGDEQYF	TGTGCCAGTAGTATGCGGGCAGGGGACGAGCAGTACTTC
.	.	TRBV2	TRBJ1-2	CASSENRRGYTF	TGTGCCAGCAGTGAAAACAGGAGAGGCTACACCTTC
.	.	TRBV12-3/TRBV12-4	TRBJ2-1	CASSLFGNEQFF	TGTGCCAGCAGTTTATTCGGGAATGAGCAGTTCTTC
TRBD2	few	TRBV5-1	TRBJ2-3	CASSLGLAATDTQYF	TGCGCCAGCAGCTTGGGACTAGCTGCCACAGATACGCAGTATTTT
.	.	TRBV21-1	TRBJ2-2	CASSSHPGQGRRTGELFF	TGTGCCAGCAGCAGCCACCCGGGACAGGGGCGACGAACCGGGGAGCTGTTTTTT
.	.	TRBV7-8	TRBJ2-5	CASRKSGPGGETQYF	TGTGCCAGCAGAAAATCTGGTCCGGGGGGCGAGACCCAGTACTTC
.	once	TRBV6-5	TRBJ1-2	CASSYSNSNYGYTF	TGTGCCAGCAGTTACTCGAACAGTAACTATGGCTACACCTTC
.	once	TRBV15	TRBJ2-3	CATSRDVRTQYF	TGTGCCACCAGCAGAGATGTTCGTACGCAGTATTTT
.	few	TRBV27	TRBJ2-7	CASTKDRFAYEQYF	TGTGCCAGCACCAAAGACAGGTTTGCCTACGAGCAGTACTTC
.	.	TRBV19	TRBJ1-1	CASSISGRDTEAFF	TGTGCCAGTAGTATATCAGGGAGGGACACTGAAGCTTTCTTT
.	.	TRBV7-9	TRBJ1-1	CASSSLGGLNTEAFF	TGTGCCAGCAGCTCACTCGGGGGGCTCAACACTGAAGCTTTCTTT
.	few	TRBV18	TRBJ2-3	CASSPTGDTQYF	TGTGCCAGCTCACCTACGGGAGATACGCAGTATTTT
.	.	TRBV7-8	TRBJ1-1	CASTHLDTEAFF	TGTGCCAGCACTCATTTAGACACTGAAGCTTTCTTT
.	.	TRBV5-6	TRBJ1-4	CASSLEFRSAGNEKLFF	TGTGCCAGCAGCTTGGAGTTCAGGTCGGCGGGGAATGAAAAACTGTTTTTT